This T cell receptor beta chain was identified in a study of blood T cell repertoires in COVID-19 (dated by TCRdb to the early 2020s). Describing the broader study: Collaborator samples came from the United States, Italy and Spain and covered acute and convalescent phases of COVID-19. The material from the prospective study consisted of cDNA or gDNA derived from T cells, B-cell-depleted T cells, or PBMCs. Deeply sampled blood TCRbeta repertoires from subjects exposed to, actively infected with, or recovered from COVID-19 were included in the dataset. The repertoires were released in a freely available public database meant as a resource for research on the immune response to SARS-CoV-2. Samples came from the ongoing ImmuneRACE study (first 160 participants) plus 1,254 subjects from 6 global collaborators. The sample metadata nearly always contained a de-identified subject ID, COVID-19 status, age in years and sex. Where available, HLA class I and class II types were obtained from metadata supplied by the sample provider rather than from assay-based typing. General findings and caveats noted by the study authors: How much clinical and demographic metadata was included differed by source and by participant, and the metadata was provided uncurated.

The CDR1 and CDR2 encoded by the germline V gene are SGHTA and FQGNSA. V lost 10 bases and J lost 3 bases, and the count of bases not matched to a germline gene is 12. Counted from cysteine to phenylalanine, this CDR3 has 15 amino acids. Only the CDR3 part of the read is kept: 45 bases, read in frame from the first base. Collaborating institutions collected whole blood in K2EDTA tubes following their own protocols. For TCRbeta analysis, collaborator samples were shipped as frozen whole blood, as isolated PBMCs, or as DNA extracted from either sample type. A remark on this clone: There is no known antigen for this receptor. Per-nucleotide qualities are absent, and no much larger clonotype sits a single base away.

TCRbeta CDR3 regions were amplified from genomic DNA by means of the immunoSEQ Assay, a bias-controlled multiplex PCR. In the paper's pipeline: The number of nucleated cells in each sample was estimated by amplification of reference gene primers within the assay. Sequence reads were collapsed and filtered to measure the absolute abundance of every unique TCRbeta CDR3 rearrangement. Productive Simpson clonality was computed per sample as the square root of Simpson's diversity index over productive rearrangements. TCRdb limited this immuneACCESS table to in-frame rearrangements with V and J called. A share of clones is missing; checked studies link under half to unresolved V genes, and the rest is unexplained. Clonal size and the V and J genes are those of that table, whereas D and trimming came from the DNA. This sample has some 200,000 clones in its table, and around 81% of those were observed once. 5.5% to 8.5% of the sample is held by the ten biggest clonotypes.

Recombination joined TRBV7-2 with TRBJ1-1; TRBD1 fits 9 bases in the junction. The sequenced material came from peripheral blood. The sequence was obtained from a woman in her sixties or seventies with acute or convalescent COVID-19. For the CDR3, the sequence is CATQGAEGVHTEAFF. The DNA is TGTGCCACACAGGGGGCTGAGGGGGTACACACTGAAGCTTTCTTT.